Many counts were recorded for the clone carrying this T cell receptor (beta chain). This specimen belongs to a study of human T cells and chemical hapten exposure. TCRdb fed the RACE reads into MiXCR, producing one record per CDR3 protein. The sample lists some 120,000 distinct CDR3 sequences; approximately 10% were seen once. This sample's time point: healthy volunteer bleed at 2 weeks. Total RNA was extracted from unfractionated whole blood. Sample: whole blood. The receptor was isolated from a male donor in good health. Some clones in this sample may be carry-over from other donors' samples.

The DNA for the CDR3 is TGTGCCAGCAGTCCCTCAACCGGGACTAGCGGGGACCCCTACGAGCAGTACTTC. The encoded protein is CASSPSTGTSGDPYEQYF. The chain links TRBV27 to TRBJ2-7, with TRBD2 matching over 13 bases. With V trimmed by 5 bases and J by 2 bases, 12 bases remained unmatched. This CDR3 has 18 amino acids. Germline CDR1 and CDR2: MNHEY and SMNVEV (reference sequence).